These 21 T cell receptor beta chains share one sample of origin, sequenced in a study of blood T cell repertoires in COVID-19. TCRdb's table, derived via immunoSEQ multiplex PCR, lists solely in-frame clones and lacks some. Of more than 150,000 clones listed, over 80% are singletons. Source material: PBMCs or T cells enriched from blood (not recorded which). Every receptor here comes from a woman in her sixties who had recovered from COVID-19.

CDR3 coding DNA: TGTGCCAGCAGCGTAGTGGCCAAACCCGCATATGGCTACACCTTC. Translating it yields CASSVVAKPAYGYTF. This chain joins TRBV9 and TRBJ1-2, with D unresolved. Germline-derived CDR1 and CDR2 are SGDLS and YYNGEE. Trimming shortened V by 0 bases and J by 5 bases, and 14 bases separated the two germline ends. The CDR3 contains 15 residues.

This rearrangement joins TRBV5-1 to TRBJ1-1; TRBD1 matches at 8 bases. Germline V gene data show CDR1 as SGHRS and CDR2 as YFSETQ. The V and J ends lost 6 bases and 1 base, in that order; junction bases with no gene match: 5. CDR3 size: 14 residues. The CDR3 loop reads CASKGQEGNTEAFF. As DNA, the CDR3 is TGCGCCAGCAAGGGACAGGAAGGGAACACTGAAGCTTTCTTT.

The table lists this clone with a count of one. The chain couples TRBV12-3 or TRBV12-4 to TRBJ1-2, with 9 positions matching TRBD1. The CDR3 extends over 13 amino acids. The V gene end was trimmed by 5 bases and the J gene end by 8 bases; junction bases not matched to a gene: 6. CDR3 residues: CASSISGTGGYTF. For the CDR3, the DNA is TGTGCCAGCAGTATATCCGGGACAGGGGGCTACACCTTC.

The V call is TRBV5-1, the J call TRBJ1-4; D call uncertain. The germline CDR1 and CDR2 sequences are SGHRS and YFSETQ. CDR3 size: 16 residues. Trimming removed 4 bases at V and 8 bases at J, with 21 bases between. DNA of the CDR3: TGCGCCAGCAGCCTCCCCTTAGGTACCCGAGGCGAAAAACTGTTTTTT. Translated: CASSLPLGTRGEKLFF.

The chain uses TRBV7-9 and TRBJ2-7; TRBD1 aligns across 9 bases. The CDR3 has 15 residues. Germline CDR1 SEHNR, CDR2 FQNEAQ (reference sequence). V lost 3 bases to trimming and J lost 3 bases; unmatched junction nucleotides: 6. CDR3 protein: CASSFRTGASYEQYF. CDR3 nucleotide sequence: TGTGCCAGCAGCTTCCGGACAGGGGCGAGCTACGAGCAGTACTTC.

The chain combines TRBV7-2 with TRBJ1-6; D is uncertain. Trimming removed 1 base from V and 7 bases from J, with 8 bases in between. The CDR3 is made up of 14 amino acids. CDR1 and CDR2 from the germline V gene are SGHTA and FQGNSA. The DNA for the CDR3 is TGTGCCAGCAGCTTAGGAGGGCTCAATTCACCCCTCCACTTT. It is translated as CASSLGGLNSPLHF.

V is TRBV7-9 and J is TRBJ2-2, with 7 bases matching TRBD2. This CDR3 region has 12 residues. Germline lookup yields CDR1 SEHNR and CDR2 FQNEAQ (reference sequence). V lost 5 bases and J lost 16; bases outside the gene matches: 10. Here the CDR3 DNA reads TGTGCCAGCAGCGCTCTAGCGGAGAGCGCGTTTTTT. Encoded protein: CASSALAESAFF. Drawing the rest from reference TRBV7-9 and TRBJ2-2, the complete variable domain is DTGVSQNPRHKITKRGQNVTFRCDPISEHNRLYWYRQTLGQGPEFLTYFQNEAQLEKSRLLSDRFSAERPKGSFSTLEIQRTEQGDSAMYLCASSALAESAFFGEGSRLTVL.

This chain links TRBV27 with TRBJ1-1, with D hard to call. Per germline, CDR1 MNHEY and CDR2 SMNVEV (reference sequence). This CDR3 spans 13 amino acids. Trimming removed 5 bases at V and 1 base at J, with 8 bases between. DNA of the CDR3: TGTGCCAGCAGTGCCGACTGGAACACTGAAGCTTTCTTT. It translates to CASSADWNTEAFF.

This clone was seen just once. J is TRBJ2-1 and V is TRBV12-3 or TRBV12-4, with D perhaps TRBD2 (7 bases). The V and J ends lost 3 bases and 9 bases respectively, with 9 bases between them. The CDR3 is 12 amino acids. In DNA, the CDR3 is TGTGCCAGCAGTTTGGCGGGGGCTGAGCAGTTCTTC. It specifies CASSLAGAEQFF.

The CDR3 sequence is CASRTTGTQAGELFF. CDR3 nucleotide sequence: TGTGCCAGCAGGACGACAGGGACTCAGGCCGGGGAGCTGTTTTTT. This rearrangement joins TRBV27 to TRBJ2-2; a possible D gene is TRBD1 (7 bases). The germline V gene has CDR1 MNHEY and CDR2 SMNVEV (reference sequence). Trimming removed 6 bases at V and 6 bases at J, with 17 bases between. CDR3 length: 15 amino acids.

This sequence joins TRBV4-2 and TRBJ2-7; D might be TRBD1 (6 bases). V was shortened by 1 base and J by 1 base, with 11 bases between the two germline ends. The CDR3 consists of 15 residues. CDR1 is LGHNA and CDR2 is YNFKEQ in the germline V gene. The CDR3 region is CASSQVGQGSYEQYF. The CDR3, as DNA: TGTGCCAGCAGCCAAGTGGGGCAGGGGTCCTACGAGCAGTACTTC.

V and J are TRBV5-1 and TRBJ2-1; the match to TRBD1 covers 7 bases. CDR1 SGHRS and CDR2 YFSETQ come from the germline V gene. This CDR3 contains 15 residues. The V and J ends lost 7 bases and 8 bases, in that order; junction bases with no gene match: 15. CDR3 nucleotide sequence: TGCGCCAGCGGGGCCACAGGGGTCGACCTAGATGAGCAGTTCTTC. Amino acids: CASGATGVDLDEQFF.

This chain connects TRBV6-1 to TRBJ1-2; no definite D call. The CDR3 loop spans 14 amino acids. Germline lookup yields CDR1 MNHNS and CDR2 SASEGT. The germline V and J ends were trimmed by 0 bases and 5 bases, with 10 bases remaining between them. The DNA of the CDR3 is TGTGCCAGCAGTGAAGCGCGCCCCCCTTATGGCTACACCTTC. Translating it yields CASSEARPPYGYTF.

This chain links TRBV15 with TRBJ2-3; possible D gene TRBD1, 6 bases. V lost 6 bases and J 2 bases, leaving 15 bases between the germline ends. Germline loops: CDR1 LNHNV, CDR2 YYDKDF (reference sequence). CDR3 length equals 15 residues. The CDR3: CATRALGANTDTQYF. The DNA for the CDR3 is TGTGCCACCAGGGCTTTGGGGGCGAACACAGATACGCAGTATTTT.

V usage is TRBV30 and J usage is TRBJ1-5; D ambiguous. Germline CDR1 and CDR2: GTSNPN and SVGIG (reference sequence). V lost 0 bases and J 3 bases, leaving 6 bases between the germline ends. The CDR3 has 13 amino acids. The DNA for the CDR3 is TGTGCCTGGAGTGTTAGACTCAATCAGCCCCAGCATTTT. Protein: CAWSVRLNQPQHF.

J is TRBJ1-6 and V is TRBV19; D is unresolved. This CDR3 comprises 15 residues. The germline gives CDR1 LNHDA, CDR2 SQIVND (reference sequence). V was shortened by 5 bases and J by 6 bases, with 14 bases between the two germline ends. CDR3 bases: TGTGCCAGTAGTCCCCGCGGATTTGGTAATTCACCCCTCCACTTT. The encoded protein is CASSPRGFGNSPLHF.

CDR3 sequence reads: CASSTGLVSYEQYF. The DNA for the CDR3 is TGTGCCAGCAGCACAGGACTAGTCTCCTACGAGCAGTACTTC. The rearrangement joins TRBV9 to TRBJ2-7; 7 nucleotides match TRBD2. V shed 4 bases, J shed 0 bases, and the junction held 4 bases outside the gene matches. The CDR3 is 14 amino acids. CDR1 is SGDLS and CDR2 is YYNGEE in the germline V gene.

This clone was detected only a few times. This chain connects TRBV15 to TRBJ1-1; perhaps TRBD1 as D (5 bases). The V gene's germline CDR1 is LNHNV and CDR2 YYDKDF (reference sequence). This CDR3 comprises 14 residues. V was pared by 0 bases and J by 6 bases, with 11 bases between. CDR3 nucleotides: TGTGCCACCAGCAGAGAAGGGCAGGGCCCTGAAGCTTTCTTT. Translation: CATSREGQGPEAFF.

The CDR3 nucleotides are TGCGCCAGCATAAGACTAGCGGGAGAGGTCCAAGAGACCCAGTACTTC. Protein product: CASIRLAGEVQETQYF. J is TRBJ2-5 and V is TRBV10-1; 12 bases are shared with TRBD2. This CDR3 spans 16 amino acids. J lost 1 base, V lost 7 bases, and 7 bases had no gene match. Germline V gene sequence: CDR1 WNHNN, CDR2 SYGVQD (reference sequence).

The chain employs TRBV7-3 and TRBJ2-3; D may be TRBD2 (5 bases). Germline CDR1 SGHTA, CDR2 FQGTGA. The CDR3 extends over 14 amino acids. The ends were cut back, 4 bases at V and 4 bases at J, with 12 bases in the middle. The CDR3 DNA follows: TGTGCCAGCAGCTCCGGGATTGGGCCAGATACGCAGTATTTT. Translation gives CASSSGIGPDTQYF.

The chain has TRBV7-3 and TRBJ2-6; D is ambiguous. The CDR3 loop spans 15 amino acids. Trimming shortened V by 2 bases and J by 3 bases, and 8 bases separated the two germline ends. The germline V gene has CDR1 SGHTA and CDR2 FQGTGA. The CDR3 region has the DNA TGTGCCAGCAGCTTATCGGGTGATGGGGCCAACGTCCTGACTTTC. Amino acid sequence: CASSLSGDGANVLTF.